The T cell receptor (beta chain) under discussion was sequenced for a study of control samples from healthy donors and cancer patients. Generated by immunoSEQ multiplex PCR, the TCRdb table keeps only in-frame clones and is missing some. There are about 150,000 clones in the sample; approximately 91% occur only once, and approximately 2.9% lies in the top ten. The TCR was taken from a man younger than 45 in good health. The sequenced sample was blood.

In DNA, the CDR3 is TGTGCCAGCAGCCACCTACAAGGGGGCCTGAACACTGAAGCTTTCTTT. It specifies CASSHLQGGLNTEAFF. The genes are TRBV14 and TRBJ1-1; TRBD1 matches at 7 bases. The germline gives CDR1 SGHDN, CDR2 FVKESK. The CDR3 has 16 residues. V shed 3 bases and J 0 bases; nucleotides not matched to a gene: 7.